This T cell receptor (beta chain) is drawn from a study of lymphopenia after photon versus proton radiotherapy. Measured with immunoSEQ multiplex PCR; TCRdb has only the in-frame clones, and not every one. The table includes about 68,000 clones, roughly 90% detected once. V shed 2 bases and J 4 bases; nucleotides not matched to a gene: 4. The CDR3 has 14 residues. Germline V gene sequence: CDR1 MNHNS, CDR2 SASEGT. This material consisted of peripheral blood, taken from a patient treated with photon-based radiotherapy. The chain uses TRBV6-1 and TRBJ1-2, with 7 bases aligning to TRBD1. This sequence was found in a woman aged 70-85 years with pancreatic cancer. The CDR3 reads CASSERNRGYGYTF. The DNA for the CDR3 is TGTGCCAGCAGTGAAAGGAACAGGGGCTATGGCTACACCTTC.